The clone carrying this TCR beta chain turned up a few times. The antigen remains unidentified. The sample belongs to a study of beta chain features in type 1 diabetes. Whole-study findings and limits: For Type 1 diabetes patients, all four CD4+ subsets carried TCRB CDR3s that were moderately but significantly shorter.

As every portion of the isolated RNA was reverse transcribed, the sequencing read expressed TCRB transcripts. TCRdb's table, derived via immunoSEQ multiplex PCR, lists solely in-frame clones and lacks some. Counted here are about 700,000 clones, roughly 12% occurring once; the ten biggest clones make up around 0.022%. V was shortened by 4 bases and J by 4 bases, with 10 bases between the two germline ends. This CDR3 spans 12 amino acids. In germline, CDR1 is GTSNPN, CDR2 SVGIG (reference sequence). The sample consisted of naive CD4+ T cells from blood. This receptor was obtained from a man between 18 and 35 years old with type 1 diabetes. The chain couples TRBV30 to TRBJ1-2, with D unresolved. CDR3 amino acids: CAWNEGGYGYTF. DNA of the CDR3: TGTGCCTGGAACGAGGGTGGCTATGGCTACACCTTC.